These 17 T cell receptor beta chains were sequenced from one sample in a study of spatial heterogeneity in lung cancer. MiXCR was run by TCRdb on the 5' RACE reads, yielding one entry per CDR3 protein. Seen here are about 10,000 distinct CDR3 sequences, approximately 3.5% observed once, and the top ten hold roughly 18%. Time point noted: blood taken at disease recurrence. Whole RNA, which was extracted from tumor, nontumor lung tissue or frozen PBMC, was sequenced without any cell sorting. Sequencing used PBMCs, obtained at recurrence. These receptors all come from a female donor with early-stage non-small cell lung cancer.

This clonotype was picked up many times. Because this beta chain is a stray read in a library intended to capture alpha chains, its abundance should not be given much weight. The chain is built from TRBV7-2 and TRBJ2-1, with D perhaps given as TRBD1 or TRBD2 (6 bases each). This CDR3 is built from 15 residues. CDR1 is SGHTA and CDR2 is FQGNSA in the germline V gene. Trimming removed 1 base from V and 3 bases from J, with 10 bases in between. CDR3 protein: CASSLVGGLYNEQFF. The CDR3 DNA follows: TGTGCCAGCAGCTTAGTTGGGGGGCTCTACAATGAGCAGTTCTTC.

The sample holds a few counts of this clonotype. Because the library targeted alpha chains, this beta chain is an off-target read whose size means little. This chain links TRBV12-3 or TRBV12-4 with TRBJ2-7, with a possible D match to TRBD1 (6 bases). Trimming removed 4 bases at V and 1 base at J, with 14 bases between. The CDR3 runs to 15 residues. The CDR3 nucleotides read TGTGCCAGCAGTTCCGGGACACCTTTTTCCTACGAGCAGTACTTC. Its protein is CASSSGTPFSYEQYF.

This clonotype has ten or more counts. This beta chain appears as a stray read in a library generated for alpha chains; its size is not informative. V and J are TRBV9 and TRBJ1-1; no clear D gene. This CDR3 is 13 amino acids long. Looked up from germline, CDR1 is SGDLS and CDR2 is YYNGEE. Trimming stripped 1 base from V and 5 bases from J, with 9 bases between. The CDR3 coding sequence is TGTGCCAGCAGCGTAACGGACGGGACTGAAGCTTTCTTT. This codes for CASSVTDGTEAFF.

This clonotype was seen repeatedly, ten times or more. For a library built for alpha chains, this beta chain is a stray read; little rests on its size. The J gene is TRBJ2-1, the V gene TRBV12-3 or TRBV12-4; 14 bases agree with TRBD2. After removal of 3 bases from V and 8 bases from J, the junction contained 9 bases not matched to a gene. CDR3 length: 17 residues. CDR3 bases: TGTGCCAGCAGTTTTCGGACTAGCGGGGGGCCGGGCGATGAGCAGTTCTTC. Translated, it gives CASSFRTSGGPGDEQFF.

In this sample, this clonotype turned up many times. As an off-target read in a library built for alpha chains, this beta chain has a frequency of little significance. The rearrangement links TRBV29-1 to TRBJ2-1, with TRBD2 matching 14 bases. Germline lookup yields CDR1 SQVTM and CDR2 ANQGSEA. V lost 1 base and J lost 0; bases outside the gene matches: 17. This CDR3 has 22 residues. CDR3 amino acids: CSVEVLVTSGGETEFSYNEQFF. CDR3 DNA sequence: TGCAGCGTTGAAGTCCTTGTGACTAGCGGGGGGGAGACAGAATTCTCCTACAATGAGCAGTTCTTC.

This clonotype occurred many times. This beta chain lies outside the target of a library built for alpha chains; its clone size means little. The gene calls are TRBV5-1 and TRBJ2-1; the D gene is possibly TRBD1 (6 bases). The V end lost 0 bases, the J end lost 8 bases, and 15 bases lay between the germline ends. Germline values: CDR1 SGHRS, CDR2 YFSETQ. This CDR3 has 15 amino acids. The CDR3 loop is CASSLAVQGVDEQFF. DNA of the CDR3: TGCGCCAGCAGCTTGGCCGTACAGGGTGTCGATGAGCAGTTCTTC.

This clonotype has ten or more counts. This beta chain slipped into a library made for alpha chains as a stray read, so its size is not meaningful. This rearrangement joins TRBV18 to TRBJ2-7; 10 bases agree with TRBD1. The germline CDR1 and CDR2 sequences are KGHSH and LQKENI. Germline trimming cut 2 bases from V and 4 bases from J; bases unmatched to any gene: 5. The CDR3 totals 15 residues. CDR3 nucleotides: TGTGCCAGCTCACCAGGGCCGGGACAGGGGTACGAGCAGTACTTC. It encodes CASSPGPGQGYEQYF.

At least ten counts were recorded for this clonotype. The library was prepared for alpha chains; this beta chain is a stray read, so its frequency means little. The CDR3 DNA reads as TGTGCCAGCAGTGATATGAGGGGGGAGCTGTTTTTT. As protein: CASSDMRGELFF. The V gene is TRBV5-4, the J gene TRBJ2-2; no reliable D call. V lost 5 bases to trimming and J lost 8 bases, with 10 bases between them. CDR3 size: 12 residues. Germline CDR1 reads SGHNT; CDR2 reads YYREEE (reference sequence).

Sample share makes this clonotype large. Because the library targeted alpha chains, this beta chain is an off-target read whose size means little. V and J are TRBV7-9 and TRBJ2-7; 11 nucleotides align to TRBD1. The V and J ends lost 4 bases and 3 bases, in that order; junction bases with no gene match: 5. The CDR3 consists of 15 residues. Germline values: CDR1 SEHNR, CDR2 FQNEAQ (reference sequence). The CDR3 here is CASSSRDRGDYEQYF. DNA for the CDR3: TGTGCCAGCAGCTCCCGGGACAGGGGGGACTACGAGCAGTACTTC.

This clonotype showed up many times. Being off target in a library aimed at alpha chains, this beta chain has a size of little meaning. V usage is TRBV7-2 and J usage is TRBJ2-7; D is ambiguous. V dropped 1 base and J dropped 7 bases, with 11 bases sitting between them. Germline V gene sequence: CDR1 SGHTA, CDR2 FQGNSA. The CDR3 has 13 residues. CDR3 loop: CASSLVSAWEQYF. In DNA, the CDR3 is TGTGCCAGCAGCTTAGTCTCGGCCTGGGAGCAGTACTTC.

This clonotype was seen more than once but under ten times. This beta chain is an unintended read in a library built for alpha chains; its size means little. The V and J genes are TRBV11-2 and TRBJ2-3; D might be TRBD1 or TRBD2, each matching 5 bases. Germline V lookup: CDR1 SGHAT, CDR2 FQNNGV. The CDR3 length is 16 residues. Between the trimmed V and J ends, which lost 0 bases and 6 bases, there was a span of 16 bases. CDR3 bases: TGTGCCAGCAGCTTAGAGGCACAGGCTTGGGGGGATACGCAGTATTTT. This translates into CASSLEAQAWGDTQYF.

This clonotype was counted ten times or more. Since the library was made to target alpha chains, this beta chain is a stray read and its abundance is not meaningful. This chain uses TRBV7-9 with TRBJ1-2; a weak D match, TRBD1 (6 bases). Per germline, CDR1 SEHNR and CDR2 FQNEAQ (reference sequence). The CDR3 covers 15 residues. V dropped 1 base and J dropped 5 bases, with 14 bases sitting between them. This CDR3 is CASSLDVPGVYGYTF. The CDR3 DNA reads as TGTGCCAGCAGCTTAGATGTCCCAGGGGTTTATGGCTACACCTTC.

This clonotype was counted ten times or more. For a library built for alpha chains, this beta chain is a stray read; little rests on its size. The chain has TRBV13 and TRBJ1-5; tentatively, D is TRBD1 (5 bases). The germline V and J ends were trimmed by 2 bases and 2 bases, with 25 bases remaining between them. Germline V gene sequence: CDR1 PRHDT, CDR2 FYEKMQ (reference sequence). This CDR3 has 20 residues. CDR3 loop: CASSLTPTVEGLSRNQPQHF. The CDR3 DNA reads as TGTGCCAGCAGCTTAACCCCGACAGTGGAGGGGTTGTCTCGCAATCAGCCCCAGCATTTT.

This clonotype was seen ten or more times. This beta chain is an off-target read within a library intended for alpha chains, so its frequency means little. J is TRBJ2-2 and V is TRBV20-1, with D tentatively TRBD1 (6 bases). The germline V gene encodes CDR1 DFQATT and CDR2 SNEGSKA (reference sequence). The CDR3 is 14 residues long. Trimming shortened V by 2 bases and J by 2 bases, and 9 bases separated the two germline ends. CDR3: CSARQGINTGELFF. CDR3 DNA: TGCAGTGCTAGACAGGGGATAAACACCGGGGAGCTGTTTTTT.

This clonotype was seen many times. Since the library was made to target alpha chains, this beta chain is a stray read and its abundance is not meaningful. This chain links TRBV28 with TRBJ2-7; 9 bases map to TRBD1. Germline assignment: CDR1 MDHEN and CDR2 SYDVKM. Unmatched junction bases numbered 8, after V lost 7 bases and J lost 1 base. CDR3 length equals 15 residues. The CDR3 loop reads CASIRPGQGSYEQYF. The CDR3 DNA sequence: TGTGCCAGCATTCGACCGGGACAGGGATCCTACGAGCAGTACTTC.

This clonotype showed up many times. Being off target in a library aimed at alpha chains, this beta chain has a size of little meaning. The chain employs TRBV6-2 or TRBV6-3 and TRBJ1-1; D is uncertain. The CDR3 runs 11 residues. Germline-derived CDR1 and CDR2 are MNHEY and SVGEGT. The V and J ends lost 8 bases and 10 bases respectively, with 14 bases between them. The CDR3 reads CASSSQVTAFF. The CDR3 DNA reads TGTGCCAGCTCCTCTCAGGTAACAGCTTTCTTT.

This clonotype has a count of ten or more. This beta chain was picked up by a library intended for alpha chains and is off target, so its count carries little meaning. This chain joins TRBV20-1 and TRBJ1-3; the match to TRBD1 covers 8 bases. From germline, CDR1 is DFQATT and CDR2 SNEGSKA (reference sequence). V lost 5 bases, J lost 0 bases, and 3 bases stayed unmatched. There are 14 residues in the CDR3. The CDR3 DNA reads TGCAGTGCTGGGGACAGGACCTCTGGAAACACCATATATTTT. This sequence encodes CSAGDRTSGNTIYF.